This T cell receptor beta chain emerged from a study of T-cell reconstitution after alpha-beta-depleted transplantation in children. CDR1 is MNHNS, CDR2 SASEGT, per germline. There are 14 residues in the CDR3. The V end was cut by 6 bases, the J end by 8 bases, with 14 bases between. The TCRbeta library incorporated unique molecular identifiers. TCRdb analysed the PCR reads with MiXCR anew, one entry per CDR3 protein. The sample shows about 540,000 distinct CDR3 sequences, about 16% of them seen only once. The sequence was collected from a human donor who donated a stem cell graft to a child with acute lymphoblastic leukemia. Sequences were derived from PBMCs from the stem cell graft donor, sampled from the stem cell graft. The chain has TRBV6-1 and TRBJ1-6; D may be TRBD1 (5 bases). The CDR3 DNA sequence: TGTGCCAGCAGAACGGTGGGGGGGGATTCACCCCTCCACTTT. Translated, it gives CASRTVGGDSPLHF.